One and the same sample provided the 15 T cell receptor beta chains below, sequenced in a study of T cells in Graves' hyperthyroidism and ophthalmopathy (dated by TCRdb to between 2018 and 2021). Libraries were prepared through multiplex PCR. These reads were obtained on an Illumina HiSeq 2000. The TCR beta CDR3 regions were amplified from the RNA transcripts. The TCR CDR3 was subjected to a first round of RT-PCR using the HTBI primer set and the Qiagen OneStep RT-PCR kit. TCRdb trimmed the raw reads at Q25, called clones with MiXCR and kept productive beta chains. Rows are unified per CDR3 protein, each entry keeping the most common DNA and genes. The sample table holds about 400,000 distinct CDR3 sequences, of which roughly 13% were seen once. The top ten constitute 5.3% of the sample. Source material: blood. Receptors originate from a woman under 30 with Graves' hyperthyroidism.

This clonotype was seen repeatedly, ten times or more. CDR3 loop: CASSATAANTEAFF. The CDR3 nucleotides are TGTGCCAGCAGTGCGACAGCTGCGAACACTGAAGCTTTCTTT. The chain combines TRBV2 with TRBJ1-1; D might be TRBD1 (5 bases). The CDR3 length is 14 residues. Trimming shortened V by 4 bases and J by 1 base, and 10 bases separated the two germline ends. Germline CDR1 is SNHLY and CDR2 is FYNNEI.

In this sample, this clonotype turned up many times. CDR3 loop: CASSLGGDSNQPQHF. The CDR3 DNA is TGTGCCAGCAGTTTAGGGGGGGATAGCAATCAGCCCCAGCATTTT. This chain joins TRBV12-3 or TRBV12-4 and TRBJ1-5; possibly TRBD1 for D (5 bases). The CDR3 loop spans 15 amino acids. Trimming pared 1 base from V and 0 bases from J, leaving 7 bases between.

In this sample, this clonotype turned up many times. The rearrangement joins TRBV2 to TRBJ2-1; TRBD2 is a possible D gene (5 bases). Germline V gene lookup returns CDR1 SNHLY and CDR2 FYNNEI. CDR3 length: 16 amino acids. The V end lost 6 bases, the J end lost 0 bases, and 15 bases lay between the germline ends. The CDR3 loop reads CASSSPGGSSYNEQFF. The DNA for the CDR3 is TGTGCCAGCAGCTCCCCGGGTGGGAGCTCCTACAATGAGCAGTTCTTC.

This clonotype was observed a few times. This CDR3 is CATSEEVRETQYF. CDR3 nucleotide sequence: TGTGCCACCAGTGAGGAGGTCCGGGAGACCCAGTACTTC. The V gene is TRBV24-1, the J gene TRBJ2-5; D is possibly TRBD2 (5 bases). CDR3 length equals 13 residues. V shed 4 bases and J shed 5 bases, with 10 bases lying between them. Germline V gene data show CDR1 as KGHDR and CDR2 as SFDVKD.

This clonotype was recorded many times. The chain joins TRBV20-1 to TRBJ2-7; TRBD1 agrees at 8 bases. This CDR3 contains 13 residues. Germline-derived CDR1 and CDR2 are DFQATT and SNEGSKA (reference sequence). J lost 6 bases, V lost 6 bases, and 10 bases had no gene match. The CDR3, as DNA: TGCAGTGCCATTCGGACAGGGAAGGCCGAGCAGTACTTC. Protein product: CSAIRTGKAEQYF.

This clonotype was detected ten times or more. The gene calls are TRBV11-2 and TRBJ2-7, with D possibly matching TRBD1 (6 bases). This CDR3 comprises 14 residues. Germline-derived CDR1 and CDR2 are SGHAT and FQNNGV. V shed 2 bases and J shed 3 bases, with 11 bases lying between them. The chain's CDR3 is CASSLHRAYYEQYF. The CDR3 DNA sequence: TGTGCCAGCAGCTTACACAGGGCCTACTACGAGCAGTACTTC.

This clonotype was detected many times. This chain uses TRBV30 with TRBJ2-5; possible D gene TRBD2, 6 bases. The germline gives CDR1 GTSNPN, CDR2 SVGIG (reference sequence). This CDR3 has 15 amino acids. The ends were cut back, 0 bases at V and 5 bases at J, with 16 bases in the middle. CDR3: CAWSVLAVQAETQYF. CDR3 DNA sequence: TGTGCCTGGAGTGTCTTAGCGGTCCAAGCGGAGACCCAGTACTTC.

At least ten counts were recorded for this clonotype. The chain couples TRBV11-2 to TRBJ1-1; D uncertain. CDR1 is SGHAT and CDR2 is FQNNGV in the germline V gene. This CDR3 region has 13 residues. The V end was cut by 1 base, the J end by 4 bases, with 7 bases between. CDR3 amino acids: CASSLVWGTEAFF. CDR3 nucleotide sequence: TGTGCCAGCAGCTTAGTTTGGGGCACTGAAGCTTTCTTT.

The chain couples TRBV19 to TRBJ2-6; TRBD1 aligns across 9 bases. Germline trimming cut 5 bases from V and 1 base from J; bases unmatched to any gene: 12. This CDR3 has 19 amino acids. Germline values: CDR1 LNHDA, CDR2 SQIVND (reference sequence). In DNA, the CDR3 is TGTGCCAGTAGTCCTAGAGGGGACAGGGTGCAATCTGGGGCCAACGTCCTGACTTTC. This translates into CASSPRGDRVQSGANVLTF.

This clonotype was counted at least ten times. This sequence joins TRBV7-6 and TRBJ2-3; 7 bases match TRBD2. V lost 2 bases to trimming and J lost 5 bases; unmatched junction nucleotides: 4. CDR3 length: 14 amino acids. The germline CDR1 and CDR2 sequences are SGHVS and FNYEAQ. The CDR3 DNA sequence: TGTGCCAGCAGCTTACGGGAGGAAGGAGATACGCAGTATTTT. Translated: CASSLREEGDTQYF.

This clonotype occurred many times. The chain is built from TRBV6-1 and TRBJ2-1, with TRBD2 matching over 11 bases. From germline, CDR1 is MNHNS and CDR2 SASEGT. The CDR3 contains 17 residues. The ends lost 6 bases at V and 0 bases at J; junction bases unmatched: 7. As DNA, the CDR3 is TGTGCCAGCAGGGGGACCGGGACTAGCGGCTCCTACAATGAGCAGTTCTTC. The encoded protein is CASRGTGTSGSYNEQFF.

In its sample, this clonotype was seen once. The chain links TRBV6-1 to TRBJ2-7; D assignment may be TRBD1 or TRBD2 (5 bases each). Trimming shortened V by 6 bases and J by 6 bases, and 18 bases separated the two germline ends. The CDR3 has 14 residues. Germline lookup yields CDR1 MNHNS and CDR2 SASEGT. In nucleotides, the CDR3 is TGTGCCAGCAGGCCCGGGACCGCAGTTCTCGAGCAGTACTTC. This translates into CASRPGTAVLEQYF.

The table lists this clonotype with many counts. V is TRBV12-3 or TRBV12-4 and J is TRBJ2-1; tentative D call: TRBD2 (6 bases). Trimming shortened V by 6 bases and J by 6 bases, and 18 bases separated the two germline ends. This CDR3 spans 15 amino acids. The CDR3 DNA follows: TGTGCCAGCAGCCCCACTAGCCTCCCCGCCAATGAGCAGTTCTTC. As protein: CASSPTSLPANEQFF.

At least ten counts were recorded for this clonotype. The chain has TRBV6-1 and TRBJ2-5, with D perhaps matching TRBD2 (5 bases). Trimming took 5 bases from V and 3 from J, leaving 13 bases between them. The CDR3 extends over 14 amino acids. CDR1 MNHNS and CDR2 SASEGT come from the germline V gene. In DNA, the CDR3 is TGTGCCAGCAGTTATAGCGTAAACGAAGAGACCCAGTACTTC. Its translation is CASSYSVNEETQYF.

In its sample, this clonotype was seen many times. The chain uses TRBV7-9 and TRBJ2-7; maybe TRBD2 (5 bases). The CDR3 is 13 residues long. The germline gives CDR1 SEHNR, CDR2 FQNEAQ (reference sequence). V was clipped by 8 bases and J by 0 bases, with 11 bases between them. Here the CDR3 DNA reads TGTGCCAGCGGTATGGGGAGCTCCTACGAGCAGTACTTC. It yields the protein CASGMGSSYEQYF.